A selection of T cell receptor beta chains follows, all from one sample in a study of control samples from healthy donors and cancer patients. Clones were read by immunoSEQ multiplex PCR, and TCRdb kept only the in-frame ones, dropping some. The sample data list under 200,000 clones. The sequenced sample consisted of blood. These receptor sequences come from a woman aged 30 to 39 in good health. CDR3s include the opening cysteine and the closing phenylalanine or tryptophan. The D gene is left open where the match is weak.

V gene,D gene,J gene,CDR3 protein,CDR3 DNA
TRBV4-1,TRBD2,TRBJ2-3,CASSQFFSGGRADTQYF,TGCGCCAGCAGCCAATTTTTCTCGGGGGGGAGGGCAGATACGCAGTATTTT
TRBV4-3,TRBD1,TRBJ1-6,CASSQYAGTGVYNSPLHF,TGCGCCAGCAGCCAATACGCCGGGACAGGAGTCTATAATTCACCCCTCCACTTT
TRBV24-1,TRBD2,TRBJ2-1,CATSDRPGLAASYNEQFF,TGTGCCACCAGTGACCGACCGGGACTAGCGGCCTCCTACAATGAGCAGTTCTTC
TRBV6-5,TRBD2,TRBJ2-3,CASSPSSGGVDTQYF,TGTGCCAGCAGCCCCTCTAGCGGGGGGGTGGATACGCAGTATTTT
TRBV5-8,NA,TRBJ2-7,CASGGWDKGF,TGTGCCAGCGGCGGGTGGGACAAGGGCTTC
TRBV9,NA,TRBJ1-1,CASSVNGGRFTEAFF,TGTGCCAGCAGCGTAAATGGGGGGCGCTTCACTGAAGCTTTCTTT
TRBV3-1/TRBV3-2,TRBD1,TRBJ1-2,CASSPQTGGRSNYGYTF,TGTGCCAGCAGTCCTCAGACAGGGGGTAGAAGTAACTATGGCTACACCTTC
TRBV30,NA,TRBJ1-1,CAWSVLGLAAFF,TGTGCCTGGAGTGTATTAGGGCTAGCGGCTTTCTTT
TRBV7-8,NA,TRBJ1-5,CASSFYGGRLNQPQHF,TGTGCCAGCAGCTTCTATGGGGGACGGCTAAATCAGCCCCAGCATTTT
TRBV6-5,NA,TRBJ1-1,CASSYGGTVDTEAFF,TGTGCCAGCAGTTACGGGGGGACCGTGGACACTGAAGCTTTCTTT
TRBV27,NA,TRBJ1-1,CASTNTGHMNTEAFF,TGTGCCAGCACGAACACGGGACACATGAACACTGAAGCTTTCTTT
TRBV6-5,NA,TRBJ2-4,CASSYGGAENIQYF,TGTGCCAGCAGTTACGGAGGAGCGGAAAACATTCAGTACTTC
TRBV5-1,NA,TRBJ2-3,CASSPTQDTDTQYF,TGCGCCAGCAGCCCGACCCAGGACACAGATACGCAGTATTTT
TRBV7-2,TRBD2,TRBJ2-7,CASSLGRSGGGLYEQYF,TGTGCCAGCAGCTTAGGAAGGTCCGGGGGGGGCCTCTACGAGCAGTACTTC
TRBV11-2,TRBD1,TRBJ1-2,CASSRPFWTGSNYGYTF,TGTGCCAGCAGCCGACCGTTTTGGACAGGATCTAACTATGGCTACACCTTC
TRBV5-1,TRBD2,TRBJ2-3,CASSLAHPGLAGGTDTQYF,TGCGCCAGCAGCTTGGCCCACCCTGGACTAGCGGGGGGTACCGATACGCAGTATTTT
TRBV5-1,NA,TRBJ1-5,CASSLWVGDQPQHF,TGCGCCAGCAGCTTGTGGGTAGGGGATCAGCCCCAGCATTTT
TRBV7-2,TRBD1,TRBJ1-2,CASSLAGTAYGYTF,TGTGCCAGCAGCTTAGCCGGGACAGCTTATGGCTACACCTTC
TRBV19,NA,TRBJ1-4,CASSIAINEKLFF,TGTGCCAGTAGTATAGCAATTAATGAAAAACTGTTTTTT
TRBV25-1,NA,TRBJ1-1,CASNQGERERAFF,TGTGCCAGCAACCAAGGGGAGAGGGAGCGGGCTTTCTTT
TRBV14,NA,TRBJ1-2,CASSQSFLYGYTF,TGTGCCAGCAGCCAAAGCTTCCTCTATGGCTACACCTTC
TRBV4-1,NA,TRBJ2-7,CASSQEAHDRQRRQYEQYF,TGCGCCAGCAGCCAAGAGGCCCATGACCGTCAGCGGCGGCAATACGAGCAGTACTTC
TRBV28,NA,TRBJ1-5,CATQGPNQKPQHF,TGTGCCACCCAGGGACCCAACCAGAAGCCCCAGCATTTT
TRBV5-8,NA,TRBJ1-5,CASSFSGYEGNQPQHF,TGTGCCAGCAGCTTTTCGGGGTATGAAGGCAATCAGCCCCAGCATTTT
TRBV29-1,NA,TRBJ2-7,CSVEEAGQSSYEQYF,TGCAGCGTTGAAGAGGCGGGACAGTCCTCCTACGAGCAGTACTTC
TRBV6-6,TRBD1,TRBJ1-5,CASSPGTGTSYSNQPQHF,TGTGCCAGCAGTCCCGGGACAGGGACTAGTTATAGCAATCAGCCCCAGCATTTT
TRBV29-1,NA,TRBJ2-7,CSASLRTGTAHYEQYF,TGCAGCGCATCGCTGAGGACGGGGACTGCGCACTACGAGCAGTACTTC
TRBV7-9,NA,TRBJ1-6,CASSLVTRPSGGNSPLHF,TGTGCCAGCAGCTTAGTGACAAGACCCTCGGGGGGTAATTCACCCCTCCACTTT
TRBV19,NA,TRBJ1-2,CASSRQTLGYGYTF,TGTGCCAGTTCCCGGCAGACACTTGGATATGGCTACACCTTC
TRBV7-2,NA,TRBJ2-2,CASTLAGINTGELFF,TGTGCCAGCACCCTGGCAGGGATCAACACCGGGGAGCTGTTTTTT
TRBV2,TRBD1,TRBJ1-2,CASREIGTAYGYTF,TGTGCCAGCAGGGAAATCGGGACAGCGTATGGCTACACCTTC
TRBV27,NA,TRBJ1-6,CASSGLDGLNSPLHF,TGTGCCAGCAGTGGCTTGGACGGATTAAATTCACCCCTCCACTTT
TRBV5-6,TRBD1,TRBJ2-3,CASSDRADTQYF,TGTGCCAGCAGCGACAGGGCTGATACGCAGTATTTT
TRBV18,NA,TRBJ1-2,CASSPSVDYGYTF,TGTGCCAGCTCCCCCTCAGTGGACTATGGCTACACCTTC
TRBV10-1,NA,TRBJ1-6,CASSEWNSPLHF,TGCGCCAGCAGTGAGTGGAATTCACCCCTCCACTTT
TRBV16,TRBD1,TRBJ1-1,CASSQTWDSTEAFF,TGTGCCAGCAGCCAGACATGGGACAGCACTGAAGCTTTCTTT
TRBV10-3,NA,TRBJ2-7,CAITGTTYEQYF,TGTGCTATTACCGGGACAACCTACGAGCAGTACTTC
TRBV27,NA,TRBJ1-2,CASSPSSFYYGYTF,TGTGCCAGCAGTCCGTCGTCCTTCTACTATGGCTACACCTTC
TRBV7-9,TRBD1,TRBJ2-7,CASSLARQGRSSYEQYF,TGTGCCAGCAGCTTAGCAAGACAGGGACGAAGTAGTTACGAGCAGTACTTC
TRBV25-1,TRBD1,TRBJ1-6,CASSDGGDRPYNSPLHF,TGTGCCAGCAGTGATGGTGGGGACAGACCCTATAATTCACCCCTCCACTTT
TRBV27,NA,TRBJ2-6,CASSLSAGANVLTF,TGTGCCAGCAGTTTATCTGCTGGGGCCAACGTCCTGACTTTC
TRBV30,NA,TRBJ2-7,CAWSPGVEQYF,TGTGCCTGGAGTCCAGGGGTCGAGCAGTACTTC
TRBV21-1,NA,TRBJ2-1,CASSKATDESWIGFHEQFF,TGTGCCAGCAGCAAAGCAACCGACGAGTCATGGATTGGTTTCCATGAGCAGTTCTTC
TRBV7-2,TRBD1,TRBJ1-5,CASSLRQGDQPQHF,TGTGCCAGCAGCTTACGGCAGGGGGATCAGCCCCAGCATTTT
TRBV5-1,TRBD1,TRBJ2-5,CASSLGTGTGETQYF,TGCGCCAGCAGCTTGGGGACAGGTACAGGAGAGACCCAGTACTTC